The 28 T cell receptor beta chains in this list originate from one sample, sequenced in a study of cytomegalovirus exposure and HLA in healthy donors. The PCR used 60 Vbeta and 13 Jbeta primers. Libraries were prepared by immunoSEQ multiplex PCR; TCRdb keeps only in-frame clonotypes and omits some of them. The repertoire has 150,000 to 200,000 clones, 75% to 85% of them found once; the top ten carry around 1.6%. The specimen sequenced was PBMCs. These receptors came from a man aged 18 to 30 in good health and CMV-seronegative.

The V call is TRBV28, the J call TRBJ2-5; D is unclear. The ends were cut back, 2 bases at V and 3 bases at J, with 10 bases in the middle. The CDR3 is made up of 14 amino acids. Germline V gene sequence: CDR1 MDHEN, CDR2 SYDVKM. The CDR3 region is CASSLGQAKETQYF. CDR3 coding DNA: TGTGCCAGCAGTTTAGGTCAGGCCAAAGAGACCCAGTACTTC.

This rearrangement joins TRBV27 to TRBJ1-2, with TRBD1 matching over 8 bases. V shed 4 bases, J shed 4 bases, and the junction held 5 bases outside the gene matches. The CDR3 sequence is 14 residues long. Germline CDR1 and CDR2: MNHEY and SMNVEV (reference sequence). CDR3 nucleotides: TGTGCCAGCAGTTCATCGACAGGGGCCTATGGCTACACCTTC. It yields the protein CASSSSTGAYGYTF.

V usage is TRBV6-5 and J usage is TRBJ2-5; 10 bases map to TRBD2. The J call may not be correct, given that the DNA end is closer to TRBJ2-7. The CDR3 extends over 16 amino acids. The germline gives CDR1 MNHEY, CDR2 SVGAGI. Here the CDR3 DNA reads TGTGCCAGCAGTTCGACTAGCGGGCGTGGTTCCTACGAGCAGTACTTC. Translating it yields CASSSTSGRGSYEQYF.

The chain combines TRBV19 with TRBJ2-5; 13 bases line up with TRBD2. The CDR3 is 21 residues long. Germline V gene sequence: CDR1 LNHDA, CDR2 SQIVND (reference sequence). V lost 6 bases and J lost 3; bases outside the gene matches: 22. CDR3 residues: CASSGGQETSRLAGGKETQYF. The CDR3 nucleotides read TGTGCCAGTAGCGGAGGACAGGAGACATCAAGACTAGCGGGGGGCAAAGAGACCCAGTACTTC.

CDR3 amino acids: CASSTTTEAIYGYTF. The CDR3 coding sequence is TGTGCCAGCAGCACGACGACAGAAGCCATTTATGGCTACACCTTC. V usage is TRBV5-6 and J usage is TRBJ1-2; D may be TRBD1 (5 bases). In germline, CDR1 is SGHDT, CDR2 YYEEEE. The germline V and J ends were trimmed by 4 bases and 5 bases, with 18 bases remaining between them. The CDR3 sequence is 15 residues long.

J is TRBJ1-2 and V is TRBV5-5; weak D call: TRBD1 (5 bases). From germline, CDR1 is SGHKS and CDR2 YYEKEE (reference sequence). Trimming removed 6 bases from V and 4 bases from J, with 16 bases in between. This CDR3 has 14 amino acids. The CDR3 loop reads CASTHPGLTYGYTF. The CDR3, as DNA: TGTGCCAGCACGCACCCGGGACTTACCTATGGCTACACCTTC.

The J gene is TRBJ1-5, the V gene TRBV28, with 9 bases matching TRBD1. The germline V gene has CDR1 MDHEN and CDR2 SYDVKM. The CDR3 spans 19 residues. V lost 8 bases and J lost 8; bases outside the gene matches: 25. CDR3 nucleotides: TGTGCCAGCGAACCCGGGACAGGGTATCTAATGGGAAATATAGAGCCCCAGCATTTT. This translates into CASEPGTGYLMGNIEPQHF.

The chain has TRBV5-4 and TRBJ1-2, with 9 nucleotides matching TRBD1. This CDR3 has 14 amino acids. The V gene end was trimmed by 4 bases and the J gene end by 6 bases; junction bases not matched to a gene: 7. The germline V gene encodes CDR1 SGHNT and CDR2 YYREEE (reference sequence). The CDR3: CASSVGGQGNGYTF. For the CDR3, the DNA is TGTGCCAGCAGCGTCGGGGGACAGGGAAATGGCTACACCTTC. The entire variable domain, with the rest obtained from reference TRBV5-4 and TRBJ1-2, is as follows: ETGVTQSPTHLIKTRGQQVTLRCSSQSGHNTVSWYQQALGQGPQFIFQYYREEENGRGNFPPRFSGLQFPNYSSELNVNALELDDSALYLCASSVGGQGNGYTFGSGTRLTVV.

The gene calls are TRBV7-9 and TRBJ2-7; tentative D call: TRBD1 (7 bases). This CDR3 spans 15 amino acids. Deletions cut 7 bases from V and 2 bases from J, with 18 bases between. CDR1 and CDR2 from the germline V gene are SEHNR and FQNEAQ (reference sequence). The CDR3 region has the DNA TGTGCCAGCACGCGGCAGGGGGGTCGCACCTACGAGCAGTACTTC. As protein: CASTRQGGRTYEQYF.

The rearrangement joins TRBV29-1 to TRBJ2-1; 9 bases line up with TRBD2. V lost 0 bases and J lost 7; bases outside the gene matches: 13. CDR3 length equals 17 residues. Germline CDR1 is SQVTM and CDR2 is ANQGSEA. DNA of the CDR3: TGCAGCGTTGAAGATCGCGCACTAGCGGGCGTTAGTAATGAGCAGTTCTTC. This codes for CSVEDRALAGVSNEQFF.

The chain carries TRBV9 and TRBJ2-3, with 10 bases matching TRBD2. This CDR3 has 15 amino acids. CDR1 and CDR2 (germline): SGDLS, YYNGEE. With 2 bases clipped from V and 2 bases from J, the junction kept 2 bases outside the gene matches. The CDR3 DNA is TGTGCCAGCAGCGTTAGCGGGGGGACCACAGATACGCAGTATTTT. This codes for CASSVSGGTTDTQYF. The full variable domain, in which reference TRBV9 and TRBJ2-3 provide the parts outside the CDR3, is DSGVTQTPKHLITATGQRVTLRCSPRSGDLSVYWYQQSLDQGLQFLIQYYNGEERAKGNILERFSAQQFPDLHSELNLSSLELGDSALYFCASSVSGGTTDTQYFGPGTRLTVL.

This chain links TRBV10-3 with TRBJ2-7, with D tentatively TRBD1 (5 bases). V was trimmed by 3 bases and J by 2 bases, leaving 14 bases between them. The CDR3 runs 15 residues. Per the germline V gene, CDR1 is ENHRY and CDR2 is SYGVKD. CDR3 residues: CAISERQINPYEQYF. The CDR3 nucleotides are TGTGCCATCAGTGAACGACAGATTAACCCCTACGAGCAGTACTTC.

The chain carries TRBV28 and TRBJ1-5, with unresolved D. V was trimmed by 3 bases and J by 2 bases, leaving 11 bases between them. In germline, CDR1 is MDHEN, CDR2 SYDVKM. This CDR3 has 15 residues. The CDR3 sequence: CASSFPDTRNQPQHF. DNA of the CDR3: TGTGCCAGCAGTTTCCCTGACACCCGCAATCAGCCCCAGCATTTT.

The chain joins TRBV9 to TRBJ1-1; 8 bases are shared with TRBD1. This CDR3 comprises 16 residues. The germline gives CDR1 SGDLS, CDR2 YYNGEE. V was pared by 0 bases and J by 4 bases, with 8 bases of the junction left unmatched. This CDR3 reads CASSVAGAGGTTEAFF. CDR3 coding DNA: TGTGCCAGCAGCGTAGCAGGGGCAGGGGGCACCACTGAAGCTTTCTTT.

The CDR3 DNA sequence: TGTGCCAGCAGCTCCTGGACGGGGAGGGACACTGAAGCTTTCTTT. Translating gives CASSSWTGRDTEAFF. The V and J genes are TRBV11-2 and TRBJ1-1; D is undetermined. Germline values: CDR1 SGHAT, CDR2 FQNNGV. The V end lost 4 bases, the J end lost 3 bases, and 15 bases lay between the germline ends. CDR3 length: 15 residues.

This sequence joins TRBV7-9 and TRBJ2-2, with TRBD2 matching 8 bases. The CDR3 consists of 16 residues. V lost 4 bases to trimming and J lost 5 bases; unmatched junction nucleotides: 9. From germline, CDR1 is SEHNR and CDR2 FQNEAQ (reference sequence). The CDR3 nucleotides read TGTGCCAGCAGCTCCCTTCGGGGGGGCAGGACCGGGGAGCTGTTTTTT. Residues: CASSSLRGGRTGELFF.

CDR3 coding DNA: TGTGCCAGCAGCTTGGAGGCAGGGGGCCACGAAAAACTGTTTTTT. It translates to CASSLEAGGHEKLFF. This chain connects TRBV5-4 to TRBJ1-4; 8 nucleotides agree with TRBD1. Trimming cost V 0 bases and J 8 bases; bases outside gene matches: 6. The CDR3 consists of 15 residues. Germline V gene sequence: CDR1 SGHNT, CDR2 YYREEE (reference sequence).

This chain uses TRBV15 with TRBJ1-3; tentative D call: TRBD1 (6 bases). CDR3 length equals 17 residues. Germline values: CDR1 LNHNV, CDR2 YYDKDF (reference sequence). With 5 bases removed from V and 2 bases from J, the gap between germline ends came to 19 bases. CDR3 residues: CATSVRGLRPPGNTIYF. The CDR3 coding sequence is TGTGCCACCAGCGTCAGGGGTCTCAGACCCCCTGGAAACACCATATATTTT.

The V gene is TRBV5-4, the J gene TRBJ2-5; D is possibly TRBD2 (6 bases). Germline V gene lookup returns CDR1 SGHNT and CDR2 YYREEE (reference sequence). The CDR3 extends over 14 amino acids. V dropped 3 bases and J dropped 1 base, with 10 bases sitting between them. The CDR3 DNA is TGTGCCAGCAGCTATGCCGGGGGCCAAGAGACCCAGTACTTC. Amino acids: CASSYAGGQETQYF.

J is TRBJ2-3 and V is TRBV28; TRBD2 agrees at 8 bases. CDR1 and CDR2 (germline): MDHEN, SYDVKM. Germline trimming cut 8 bases from V and 7 bases from J; bases unmatched to any gene: 11. This CDR3 spans 14 amino acids. The CDR3 reads CASGLSGGINTQYF. CDR3 nucleotide sequence: TGTGCCAGCGGACTGAGCGGGGGCATCAATACGCAGTATTTT. The variable domain in full, completed from reference TRBV28 and TRBJ2-3, reads DVKVTQSSRYLVKRTGEKVFLECVQDMDHENMFWYRQDPGLGLRLIYFSYDVKMKEKGDIPEGYSVSREKKERFSLILESASTNQTSMYLCASGLSGGINTQYFGPGTRLTVL.

The J gene is TRBJ2-1, the V gene TRBV7-9; D not resolved. Trimming pared 3 bases from V and 0 bases from J, leaving 15 bases between. The CDR3 totals 17 residues. CDR1 and CDR2 from the germline V gene are SEHNR and FQNEAQ (reference sequence). The CDR3 sequence: CASSLSRISFSYNEQFF. CDR3 DNA: TGTGCCAGCAGCTTGTCCCGTATCTCCTTCTCCTACAATGAGCAGTTCTTC.

This clone was seen a few times. This chain links TRBV27 with TRBJ1-2; 9 bases are shared with TRBD1. The V and J ends lost 4 bases and 4 bases, in that order; junction bases with no gene match: 4. Germline CDR1 MNHEY, CDR2 SMNVEV (reference sequence). This CDR3 contains 14 residues. The CDR3 region has the DNA TGTGCCAGCAGTTCCCTACAGGGGGCCTATGGCTACACCTTC. This sequence encodes CASSSLQGAYGYTF.

This clone has more than one count but fewer than ten. The chain combines TRBV11-3 with TRBJ2-7, with D maybe TRBD2 (6 bases). V dropped 0 bases and J dropped 4 bases, with 7 bases sitting between them. Germline V gene sequence: CDR1 SGHNT, CDR2 YENEEA. The CDR3 runs 13 residues. This CDR3 reads CASSLDSGYEQYF. The CDR3 DNA reads as TGTGCCAGCAGCTTAGATAGCGGTTACGAGCAGTACTTC.

V is TRBV2 and J is TRBJ1-6; no clear D. V lost 3 bases, J lost 0 bases, and 9 bases lay in between. Germline V gene lookup returns CDR1 SNHLY and CDR2 FYNNEI. This CDR3 region has 16 residues. CDR3: CASSDPASSYNSPLHF. CDR3 sequence (DNA): TGTGCCAGCAGTGACCCAGCGAGCTCCTATAATTCACCCCTCCACTTT.

About this clone itself: The sample has other DNA sequences that encode this CDR3 too. In nucleotides, the CDR3 is TGTGCCAGCAGTTACGGGACAGGGGCCGAAAAACTGTTTTTT. Translating gives CASSYGTGAEKLFF. The genes are TRBV6-5 and TRBJ1-4; 10 bases agree with TRBD1. Germline V gene lookup returns CDR1 MNHEY and CDR2 SVGAGI. The CDR3 totals 14 residues. V was clipped by 2 bases and J by 8 bases; unmatched bases: 2.

This rearrangement joins TRBV28 to TRBJ1-1, with TRBD1 matching 9 bases. The CDR3 spans 21 residues. Germline values: CDR1 MDHEN, CDR2 SYDVKM. The ends lost 4 bases at V and 1 base at J; junction bases unmatched: 22. The CDR3 nucleotides read TGTGCCAGCAGTTCCCCGCAAAACCGGGACAGGGTAATTGGGAGGAACACTGAAGCTTTCTTT. Protein: CASSSPQNRDRVIGRNTEAFF.

This rearrangement joins TRBV19 to TRBJ2-1; 9 nucleotides agree with TRBD1. The V gene end was trimmed by 7 bases and the J gene end by 3 bases; junction bases not matched to a gene: 10. The CDR3 length is 16 residues. CDR1 is LNHDA, CDR2 SQIVND, per germline (reference sequence). The CDR3: CASTPTGTGFYNEQFF. The DNA for the CDR3 is TGTGCCAGTACCCCCACCGGGACAGGGTTCTACAATGAGCAGTTCTTC.

The J gene is TRBJ2-3, the V gene TRBV7-2; TRBD2 matches 10 bases. This CDR3 region has 18 residues. With 8 bases clipped from V and 2 bases from J, the junction kept 16 bases outside the gene matches. Looked up from germline, CDR1 is SGHTA and CDR2 is FQGNSA. In DNA form, the CDR3 reads TGTGCCAGCTCATCCCCCGTTGGACTAGCGGAGTCCACAGATACGCAGTATTTT. Protein product: CASSSPVGLAESTDTQYF. The full variable domain, in which reference TRBV7-2 and TRBJ2-3 provide the parts outside the CDR3, is GAGVSQSPSNKVTEKGKDVELRCDPISGHTALYWYRQSLGQGLEFLIYFQGNSAPDKSGLPSDRFSAERTGGSVSTLTIQRTQQEDSAVYLCASSSPVGLAESTDTQYFGPGTRLTVL.